Listed below are T cell receptor beta chains from one sample, sequenced in a study of T-cell reconstitution after alpha-beta-depleted transplantation in children. One entry per CDR3 protein results from TCRdb running MiXCR on the PCR reads. Here the sample spans 330,000 or so distinct CDR3 sequences, 6% to 10% being singletons. Source: peripheral blood, taken 360 days after TCRalphabeta/CD19-depleted stem cell transplant. These receptors were collected from a female patient aged 2-15 years who had a stem cell transplant for Fanconi anemia, so the T cells may come from the graft donor. CDR3s include the opening cysteine and the closing phenylalanine or tryptophan. Each record gives: V gene, clone size, J gene, D gene, CDR3 protein, CDR3 DNA. A D gene is named only where the DNA matches it firmly. The size field reads once, few or many counts, or a class when the clone is expanded.

v_gene: TRBV5-6
abundance: many
j_gene: TRBJ2-7
d_gene: TRBD1
CDR3aa: CASSYTGTGPYEQYF
CDR3nt: TGTGCCAGCAGCTATACCGGGACAGGGCCCTACGAGCAGTACTTC

v_gene: TRBV20-1
abundance: many
j_gene: TRBJ2-5
d_gene: TRBD2
CDR3aa: CSARVGTSFGETQYF
CDR3nt: TGCAGTGCTAGAGTTGGGACTAGCTTTGGAGAGACCCAGTACTTC

v_gene: TRBV28
abundance: many
j_gene: TRBJ1-2
d_gene: TRBD1
CDR3aa: CASSLSGTVYGYTF
CDR3nt: TGTGCCAGCAGTTTATCCGGGACAGTATATGGCTACACCTTC

v_gene: TRBV20-1
abundance: many
j_gene: TRBJ2-2
d_gene: TRBD2
CDR3aa: CSARVTGLASGELFF
CDR3nt: TGCAGTGCTAGGGTAACAGGACTAGCCTCCGGGGAGCTGTTTTTT

v_gene: TRBV9
abundance: few
j_gene: TRBJ1-1
d_gene: .
CDR3aa: CASSVEGVYTEAFF
CDR3nt: TGTGCCAGCAGCGTAGAAGGGGTGTACACTGAAGCTTTCTTT

v_gene: TRBV20-1
abundance: many
j_gene: TRBJ2-3
d_gene: .
CDR3aa: CSASLWVSTDTQYF
CDR3nt: TGCAGTGCTAGCCTATGGGTTAGCACAGATACGCAGTATTTT

v_gene: TRBV12-3/TRBV12-4
abundance: many
j_gene: TRBJ2-3
d_gene: TRBD1
CDR3aa: CASSPTGAPDTQYF
CDR3nt: TGTGCCAGCAGCCCGACAGGGGCCCCAGATACGCAGTATTTT

v_gene: TRBV29-1
abundance: many
j_gene: TRBJ1-2
d_gene: .
CDR3aa: CSALQWDYGYTF
CDR3nt: TGCAGCGCTTTACAGTGGGACTATGGCTACACCTTC

v_gene: TRBV18
abundance: few
j_gene: TRBJ2-3
d_gene: .
CDR3aa: CASSPPQVGSRGDTQYF
CDR3nt: TGTGCCAGCTCACCACCGCAGGTTGGGAGTAGAGGAGATACGCAGTATTTT

v_gene: TRBV7-3
abundance: many
j_gene: TRBJ1-1
d_gene: .
CDR3aa: CASSLDGGTEAFF
CDR3nt: TGTGCCAGCAGCTTAGACGGGGGCACTGAAGCTTTCTTT

v_gene: TRBV4-1
abundance: many
j_gene: TRBJ1-4
d_gene: .
CDR3aa: CASSQVPSDEKLFF
CDR3nt: TGCGCCAGCAGCCAAGTCCCCTCCGATGAAAAACTGTTTTTT